The TCR beta chain under discussion was sequenced for a study of T cell responses to AZD1222 COVID-19 vaccine. This CDR3 contains 17 residues. Trimming took 0 bases from V and 2 from J, leaving 13 bases between them. The germline V gene has CDR1 MRHNA and CDR2 SNTAGT. Only in-frame clones appear in the TCRdb table, and some are missing; sequencing was by immunoSEQ multiplex PCR. In the table there are about 130,000 clones, about 90% of which are singletons. Study-level findings and limits: Among the donors, most were white British and more were female, and clonal diversity was possibly underestimated.

Note on this clone: As yet, its antigen is unknown.

The material sequenced was peripheral blood, taken on day 0 of AZD1222 vaccination. This TCR was sampled from an adult in good health. This sequence joins TRBV6-4 and TRBJ2-2; D gene uncertain. The CDR3 bases are TGTGCCAGCAGTGACTCGATTTGGGCCATAAACACCGGGGAGCTGTTTTTT. Translating it yields CASSDSIWAINTGELFF.